Sequencing of this T cell receptor beta chain was carried out in a study of blood T cells in healthy people across ages. The overall study: Using template switching, researchers captured about one barcoded beta molecule for each two T cells.

This clonotype was recorded many times. Its target is not known. Then a second PCR, running roughly 6 to 11 cycles, was carried out with a sample-barcoded 5' primer and a J-beta primer mix. In TCRdb, the 5' RACE reads were re-called with MiXCR into one record per CDR3 protein. The repertoire consists of approximately 1.5 million distinct CDR3 sequences, with around 36% occurring once and the leading ten covering about 11%. Trimming stripped 2 bases from V and 6 bases from J, with 4 bases between. Germline CDR1 reads MNHEY; CDR2 reads SVGEGT. This CDR3 is 11 amino acids long. Isolation per sample recovered at least 7 million PBMCs. Regarding the study as a whole: PBMCs were not sorted, which prevented a conclusive comparison of naive versus antigen-experienced cells.

This sequence joins TRBV6-2 or TRBV6-3 and TRBJ2-5, with unresolved D. The sequence was collected from a woman in her twenties or thirties in good health. Sample: blood. The CDR3 protein is CASSYGQTQYF. The CDR3 nucleotides read TGTGCCAGCAGTTACGGGCAGACCCAGTACTTC.